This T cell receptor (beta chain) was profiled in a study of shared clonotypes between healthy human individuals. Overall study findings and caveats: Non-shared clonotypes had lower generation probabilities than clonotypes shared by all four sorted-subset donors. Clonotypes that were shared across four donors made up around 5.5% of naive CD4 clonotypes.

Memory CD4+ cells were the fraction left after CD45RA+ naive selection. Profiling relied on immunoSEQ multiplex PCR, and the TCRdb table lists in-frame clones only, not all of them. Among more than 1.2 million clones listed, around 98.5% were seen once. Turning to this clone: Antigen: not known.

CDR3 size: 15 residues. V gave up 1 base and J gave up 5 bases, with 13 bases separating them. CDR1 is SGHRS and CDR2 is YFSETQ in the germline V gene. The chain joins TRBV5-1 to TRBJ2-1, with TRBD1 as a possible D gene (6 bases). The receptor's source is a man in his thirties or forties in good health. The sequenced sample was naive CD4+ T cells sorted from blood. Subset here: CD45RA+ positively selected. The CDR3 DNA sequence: TGCGCCAGCAGCTTGATTTTCGCAGGGGACAATGAGCAGTTCTTC. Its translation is CASSLIFAGDNEQFF.